This T cell receptor (beta chain) came from a study of blood T cell repertoires in COVID-19. TCRdb keeps only in-frame clones here, not all; method: immunoSEQ multiplex PCR. Of more than 140,000 clones in the sample, around 88% were seen once. The V gene's germline CDR1 is SGHTA and CDR2 FQGNSA. V dropped 6 bases and J dropped 5; count of bases not matched to a gene: 2. The CDR3 runs to 14 residues. The sample holds one count of this clone. The sequencing input was peripheral blood. This clonotype was sampled from a woman aged 60 to 75 with acute or convalescent COVID-19. V usage is TRBV7-2 and J usage is TRBJ2-5, with TRBD2 matching over 14 bases. This CDR3 is CASSRLAGGETQYF. The CDR3 nucleotides read TGTGCCAGCAGTCGACTAGCGGGGGGGGAGACCCAGTACTTC.